This entry lists 21 T cell receptor beta chains sequenced from one sample in a study of cytomegalovirus exposure and HLA in healthy donors. Clones were read by immunoSEQ multiplex PCR, and TCRdb kept only the in-frame ones, dropping some. The sample lists about 88,000 clones, 84% occurring once. The sequencing input was PBMCs. The receptors were gathered from a woman aged 18-30 years in good health and CMV-seropositive.

The gene calls are TRBV9 and TRBJ2-2; 7 bases are shared with TRBD2. There are 14 residues in the CDR3. Unmatched junction bases numbered 2, after V lost 2 bases and J lost 4 bases. Germline loops: CDR1 SGDLS, CDR2 YYNGEE. The CDR3 DNA reads as TGTGCCAGCAGCGTGGGAGGGGCCACCGGGGAGCTGTTTTTT. Translated: CASSVGGATGELFF.

The chain is built from TRBV7-2 and TRBJ1-1, with D perhaps matching TRBD1 (5 bases). Trimming removed 3 bases at V and 1 base at J, with 15 bases between. Germline CDR1 and CDR2: SGHTA and FQGNSA. The CDR3 runs 16 residues. The CDR3 sequence is CASSFGWGVGNTEAFF. In nucleotides, the CDR3 is TGTGCCAGCAGCTTCGGGTGGGGGGTTGGGAACACTGAAGCTTTCTTT.

V is TRBV6-1 and J is TRBJ1-2; 7 bases are a match to TRBD1. The CDR3 is 13 amino acids. The germline CDR1 and CDR2 sequences are MNHNS and SASEGT. V lost 8 bases to trimming and J lost 2 bases; unmatched junction nucleotides: 5. The CDR3 bases are TGTGCCAGCCGAATACAGGGGAACTATGGCTACACCTTC. It yields the protein CASRIQGNYGYTF.

This clone was counted once. The chain is built from TRBV30 and TRBJ1-4; 10 bases map to TRBD1. The CDR3 runs to 13 residues. Germline V gene sequence: CDR1 GTSNPN, CDR2 SVGIG (reference sequence). Trimming cost V 8 bases and J 6 bases; bases outside gene matches: 6. The CDR3 loop reads CAGDRGADEKLFF. DNA for the CDR3: TGTGCCGGGGACAGGGGAGCGGATGAAAAACTGTTTTTT. Complete variable domain (other parts from reference TRBV30 and TRBJ1-4): SQTIHQWPATLVQPVGSPLSLECTVEGTSNPNLYWYRQAAGRGLQLLFYSVGIGQISSEVPQNLSASRPQDRQFILSSKKLLLSDSGFYLCAGDRGADEKLFFGSGTQLSVL.

The V and J genes are TRBV6-5 and TRBJ2-1, with D possibly matching TRBD2 (8 bases). Trimming cost V 11 bases and J 8 bases, with 25 bases left between them. The CDR3 has 15 residues. CDR1 is MNHEY, CDR2 SVGAGI, per germline. The CDR3 sequence is CAARGLTGGPDEQFF. CDR3 in DNA: TGTGCCGCCAGGGGGTTAACGGGGGGGCCTGATGAGCAGTTCTTC.

The chain employs TRBV7-2 and TRBJ1-6, with TRBD1 identical over 7 bases. Germline values: CDR1 SGHTA, CDR2 FQGNSA. The CDR3 is 13 residues long. The V gene end was trimmed by 4 bases and the J gene end by 9 bases; junction bases not matched to a gene: 3. The CDR3 protein is CASSSDRASPLHF. The CDR3 DNA is TGTGCCAGCAGCTCAGACAGGGCTTCACCCCTCCACTTT.

The chain employs TRBV6-5 and TRBJ1-1; 9 bases match TRBD1. Trimming at V came to 2 bases and at J to 2 bases, leaving 3 bases not matched to a gene. The length of the CDR3 is 15 residues. The germline gives CDR1 MNHEY, CDR2 SVGAGI. CDR3 bases: TGTGCCAGCAGTTACCCGGGACAGGGCAACACTGAAGCTTTCTTT. Translated: CASSYPGQGNTEAFF.

The rearrangement links TRBV10-3 to TRBJ2-2; 7 bases map to TRBD1. The CDR3 contains 14 residues. V lost 9 bases, J lost 5 bases, and 9 bases stayed unmatched. Germline V gene lookup returns CDR1 ENHRY and CDR2 SYGVKD. In DNA form, the CDR3 reads TGTGCCATTCCAGGGACAGTCCAAACCGGGGAGCTGTTTTTT. Translated: CAIPGTVQTGELFF.

V usage is TRBV6-1 and J usage is TRBJ1-1; the match to TRBD1 covers 7 bases. The V segment lost 6 bases and the J segment 3 bases; nucleotides outside the gene matches: 10. The CDR3 is 15 residues long. Germline CDR1 and CDR2: MNHNS and SASEGT. The CDR3 sequence: CASRDRQGLDTEAFF. CDR3 in DNA: TGTGCCAGCAGGGACAGACAGGGATTGGACACTGAAGCTTTCTTT.

The gene calls are TRBV28 and TRBJ1-2, with 7 bases matching TRBD1. CDR1 is MDHEN and CDR2 is SYDVKM in the germline V gene. This CDR3 has 16 amino acids. V lost 5 bases, J lost 0 bases, and 9 bases stayed unmatched. The CDR3 loop reads CASSTLRQGPNYGYTF. DNA for the CDR3: TGTGCCAGCAGTACACTCCGACAGGGCCCTAACTATGGCTACACCTTC.

CDR3 loop: CSVAGLAGEETQYF. The CDR3 DNA reads as TGCAGCGTTGCAGGACTAGCGGGGGAAGAGACCCAGTACTTC. This chain links TRBV29-1 with TRBJ2-5, with 13 bases fitting TRBD2. The CDR3 extends over 14 amino acids. The J segment lost 3 bases and the V segment lost 4 bases, leaving 2 bases of the junction unmatched. Germline loops: CDR1 SQVTM, CDR2 ANQGSEA.

The chain is built from TRBV6-4 and TRBJ2-3, with 7 bases fitting TRBD2. This CDR3 is built from 15 residues. V gave up 4 bases and J gave up 1 base; unmatched junction bases: 5. CDR1 is MRHNA and CDR2 is SNTAGT in the germline V gene. The CDR3 nucleotides read TGTGCCAGCAGTGTTGGGGGGGAACGCACAGATACGCAGTATTTT. Its translation: CASSVGGERTDTQYF.

The chain recombines TRBV15 with TRBJ1-5; 8 bases map to TRBD1. The CDR3 has 14 amino acids. Germline loops: CDR1 LNHNV, CDR2 YYDKDF (reference sequence). J was trimmed by 2 bases and V by 3 bases; bases with no gene match: 0. Here the CDR3 DNA reads TGTGCCACCAGCAGGGACAGGGGCAATCAGCCCCAGCATTTT. Translating gives CATSRDRGNQPQHF.

This clone appeared once. The V call is TRBV6-6, the J call TRBJ2-5; 12 nucleotides align to TRBD2. The junction had 1 base not matched to a gene; V was cut back by 7 bases and J by 1 base. The germline V gene encodes CDR1 MNHNY and CDR2 SVGAGI (reference sequence). The CDR3 is made up of 14 amino acids. CDR3 bases: TGTGCCAGCACGACTAGCGGGGGCCAAGAGACCCAGTACTTC. This encodes CASTTSGGQETQYF.

This clone was recorded a few times. This chain joins TRBV7-3 and TRBJ2-7; D might be TRBD2 (5 bases). Per germline, CDR1 SGHTA and CDR2 FQGTGA. The CDR3 runs 13 residues. Trimming pared 1 base from V and 5 bases from J, leaving 9 bases between. Written as DNA, the CDR3 is TGTGCCAGCAGCTTAATATCCGGGGACGAGCAGTACTTC. Translating it yields CASSLISGDEQYF. Variable domain in full (rest from reference TRBV7-3 and TRBJ2-7): GAGVSQTPSNKVTEKGKYVELRCDPISGHTALYWYRQSLGQGPEFLIYFQGTGAADDSGLPNDRFFAVRPEGSVSTLKIQRTERGDSAVYLCASSLISGDEQYFGPGTRLTVT.

V and J are TRBV7-8 and TRBJ2-7; D is undetermined. The CDR3 loop spans 12 amino acids. The germline gives CDR1 SGHVS, CDR2 FQNEAQ. The V end was cut by 8 bases, the J end by 0 bases, with 8 bases between. The CDR3 sequence is CASYTSSYEQYF. CDR3 nucleotide sequence: TGTGCCAGCTATACGAGCTCCTACGAGCAGTACTTC.

Comment on this clone: At one boundary the junction diverges from the germline segment, which might be a read error. The V gene is TRBV7-8, the J gene TRBJ1-5; D gene uncertain. This CDR3 has 15 residues. The V gene's germline CDR1 is SGHVS and CDR2 FQNEAQ. The CDR3 region has the DNA TGTGCCAGCAGCTTAGGTCAGCCTAGCTATCAGCCCCAGCATTTT. Its translation is CASSLGQPSYQPQHF.

CDR3 in amino acids: CASSSYPTGGMTDTQYF. The CDR3 coding sequence is TGTGCCAGCAGCTCCTATCCGACAGGGGGCATGACAGATACGCAGTATTTT. V gene TRBV11-2 combines with J gene TRBJ2-3; TRBD1 aligns across 10 bases. From germline, CDR1 is SGHAT and CDR2 FQNNGV. CDR3 length: 17 amino acids. J gave up 3 bases and V 4 bases, and 10 bases lay outside the gene matches.

This clone came up a few times. This chain uses TRBV7-3 with TRBJ2-7, with TRBD1 matching over 7 bases. V gave up 5 bases and J gave up 5 bases; unmatched junction bases: 9. CDR3 size: 14 residues. Germline values: CDR1 SGHTA, CDR2 FQGTGA. In DNA form, the CDR3 reads TGTGCCAGCAGCACCCGGGGACAGTCTGACGAGCAGTACTTC. Amino acids: CASSTRGQSDEQYF.

The chain recombines TRBV5-4 with TRBJ2-5, with 7 bases aligning to TRBD2. V was clipped by 3 bases and J by 2 bases; unmatched bases: 7. CDR3 length: 15 amino acids. The V gene's germline CDR1 is SGHNT and CDR2 YYREEE (reference sequence). Written as DNA, the CDR3 is TGTGCCAGCAGCTACAGCGGGACTCTACAAGAGACCCAGTACTTC. Protein product: CASSYSGTLQETQYF.

CDR3 DNA: TGTGCCAGCAGCCCCTATTCCCGCGATTACTACGAGCAGTACTTC. Translated: CASSPYSRDYYEQYF. This sequence joins TRBV28 and TRBJ2-7; D unclear. Germline CDR1 reads MDHEN; CDR2 reads SYDVKM. The germline V and J ends were trimmed by 6 bases and 3 bases, with 18 bases remaining between them. The CDR3 totals 15 residues.